Included here is one T cell receptor beta chain sequence, with context. Some clones are missing from TCRdb's copy, which holds only in-frame ones; the method was immunoSEQ multiplex PCR. The sample records roughly 15,000 clones, 82% being singletons. Trimming cost V 3 bases and J 5 bases; bases outside gene matches: 9. CDR1 is LNHDA, CDR2 SQIVND, per germline (reference sequence). The CDR3 runs 17 residues. The sample comes from a study of technical replicates of blood from a few donors. The rearrangement uses TRBV19 and TRBJ1-4; the match to TRBD1 covers 10 bases. The sample taken for sequencing was PBMCs. The TCR originated in a human donor in good health. Some clones in this sample may be carry-over from other donors' samples. For the CDR3, the DNA is TGTGCCAGTAGTATCCGACAGGGGGCGTCGGCCAATGAAAAACTGTTTTTT. Translation: CASSIRQGASANEKLFF.